This T cell receptor beta chain is drawn from a study of cytomegalovirus exposure and HLA in healthy donors. Trimming took off 5 bases at V and 3 bases at J, with 13 bases between the two ends. The CDR3 runs to 14 residues. Germline V gene data show CDR1 as SGHVS and CDR2 as FQNEAQ. With 60 Vbeta and 13 Jbeta primers, the PCR was carried out. Only in-frame clones appear in the TCRdb table, and some are missing; sequencing was by immunoSEQ multiplex PCR. The top ten clones hold over 2% of a sample with 70,000 to 100,000 clones, approximately 80% of them seen once. This clonotype was obtained from a man aged 18 to 29 in good health and CMV-seronegative. The chain uses TRBV7-8 and TRBJ1-1; possibly TRBD1 for D (5 bases). The sample consisted of PBMCs. The CDR3, as DNA: TGTGCCAGCAGCGCCATGTCGGGGGACACTGAAGCTTTCTTT. This translates into CASSAMSGDTEAFF.